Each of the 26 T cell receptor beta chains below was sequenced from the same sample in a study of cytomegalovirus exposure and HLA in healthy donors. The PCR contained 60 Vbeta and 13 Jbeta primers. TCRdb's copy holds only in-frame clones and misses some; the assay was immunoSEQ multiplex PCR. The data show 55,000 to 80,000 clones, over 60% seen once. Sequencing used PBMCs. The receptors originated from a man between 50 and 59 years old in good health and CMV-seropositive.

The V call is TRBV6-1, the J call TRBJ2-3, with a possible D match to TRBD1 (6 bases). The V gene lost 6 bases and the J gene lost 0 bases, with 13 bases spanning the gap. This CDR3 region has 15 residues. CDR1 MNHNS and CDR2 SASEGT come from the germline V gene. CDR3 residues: CASSGRGHSTDTQYF. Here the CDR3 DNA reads TGTGCCAGCAGCGGCCGGGGACATAGCACAGATACGCAGTATTTT.

The CDR3 loop reads CAISEPGEGTHTDNEQFF. Written as DNA, the CDR3 is TGTGCCATCAGTGAACCGGGGGAGGGGACTCACACTGACAATGAGCAGTTCTTC. The chain couples TRBV10-3 to TRBJ2-1; TRBD2 matches at 7 bases. The CDR3 covers 18 residues. After removal of 3 bases from V and 5 bases from J, the junction contained 16 bases not matched to a gene. Germline lookup yields CDR1 ENHRY and CDR2 SYGVKD.

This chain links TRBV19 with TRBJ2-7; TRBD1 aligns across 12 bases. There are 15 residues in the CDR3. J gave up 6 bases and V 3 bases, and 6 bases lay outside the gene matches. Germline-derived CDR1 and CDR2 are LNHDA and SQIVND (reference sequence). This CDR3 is CASSIFGTGGGEQYF. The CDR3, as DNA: TGTGCCAGTAGTATCTTTGGGACAGGGGGCGGCGAGCAGTACTTC.

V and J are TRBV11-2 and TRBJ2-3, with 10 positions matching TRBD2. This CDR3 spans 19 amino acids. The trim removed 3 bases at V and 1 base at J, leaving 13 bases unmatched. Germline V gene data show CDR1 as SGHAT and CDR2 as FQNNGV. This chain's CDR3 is CASSLTYEPSGRRTDTQYF. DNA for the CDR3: TGTGCCAGCAGCTTGACGTACGAGCCTAGCGGGAGACGCACAGATACGCAGTATTTT.

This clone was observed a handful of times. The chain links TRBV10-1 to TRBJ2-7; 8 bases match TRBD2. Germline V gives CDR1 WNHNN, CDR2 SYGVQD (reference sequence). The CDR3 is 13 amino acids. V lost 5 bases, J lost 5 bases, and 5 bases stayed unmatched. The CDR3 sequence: CASSSSGNDEQYF. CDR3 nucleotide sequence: TGCGCCAGCAGTAGTAGCGGGAACGACGAGCAGTACTTC.

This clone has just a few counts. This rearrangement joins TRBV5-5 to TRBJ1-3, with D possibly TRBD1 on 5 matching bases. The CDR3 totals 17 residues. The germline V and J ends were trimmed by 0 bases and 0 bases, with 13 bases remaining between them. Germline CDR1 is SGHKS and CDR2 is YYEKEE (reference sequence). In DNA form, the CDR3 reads TGTGCCAGCAGCTTGGGGGGGGGTCGGTACTCTGGAAACACCATATATTTT. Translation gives CASSLGGGRYSGNTIYF.

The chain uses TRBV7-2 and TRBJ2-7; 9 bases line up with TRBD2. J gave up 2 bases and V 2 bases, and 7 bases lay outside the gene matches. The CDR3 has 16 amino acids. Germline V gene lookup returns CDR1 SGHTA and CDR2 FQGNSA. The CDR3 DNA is TGTGCCAGCAGCTTACAGGCGAGCGGGGGGCCCTACGAGCAGTACTTC. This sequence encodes CASSLQASGGPYEQYF.

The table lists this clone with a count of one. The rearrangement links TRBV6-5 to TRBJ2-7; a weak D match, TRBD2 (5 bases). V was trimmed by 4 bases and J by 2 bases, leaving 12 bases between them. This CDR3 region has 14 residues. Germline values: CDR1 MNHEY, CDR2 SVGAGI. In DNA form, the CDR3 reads TGTGCCAGCAGTTCGACCGGGGTCGCCTACGAGCAGTACTTC. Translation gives CASSSTGVAYEQYF.

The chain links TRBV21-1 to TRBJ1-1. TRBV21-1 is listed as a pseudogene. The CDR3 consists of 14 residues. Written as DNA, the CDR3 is TGTGCCAGCAGCAAGGGGACTCTGCGGGCAAAAGCTTTCTTT. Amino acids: CASSKGTLRAKAFF.

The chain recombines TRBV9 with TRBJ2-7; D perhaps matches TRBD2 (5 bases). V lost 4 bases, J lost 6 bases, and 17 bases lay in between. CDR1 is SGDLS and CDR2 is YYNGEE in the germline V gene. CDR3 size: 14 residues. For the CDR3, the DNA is TGTGCCAGCAGCCCCGGACTGGGGTCCGCCGAGCAGTACTTC. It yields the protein CASSPGLGSAEQYF.

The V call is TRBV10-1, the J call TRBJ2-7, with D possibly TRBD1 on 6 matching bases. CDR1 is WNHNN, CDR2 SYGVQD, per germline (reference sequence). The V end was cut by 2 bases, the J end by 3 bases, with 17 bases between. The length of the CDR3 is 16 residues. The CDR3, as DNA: TGCGCCAGCAGTGAGATCGGTTCAGGGGTAAACTACGAGCAGTACTTC. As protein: CASSEIGSGVNYEQYF.

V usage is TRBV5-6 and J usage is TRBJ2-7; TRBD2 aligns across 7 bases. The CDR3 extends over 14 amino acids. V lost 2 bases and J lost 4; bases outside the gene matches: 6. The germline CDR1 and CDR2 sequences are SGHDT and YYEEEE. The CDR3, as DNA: TGTGCCAGCAGCTTTAGGCTAGCGGTGTACGAGCAGTACTTC. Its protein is CASSFRLAVYEQYF. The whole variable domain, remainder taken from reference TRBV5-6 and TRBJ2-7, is DAGVTQSPTHLIKTRGQQVTLRCSPKSGHDTVSWYQQALGQGPQFIFQYYEEEERQRGNFPDRFSGHQFPNYSSELNVNALLLGDSALYLCASSFRLAVYEQYFGPGTRLTVT.

The CDR3 protein is CASSLAGAGQNEQFF. CDR3 nucleotide sequence: TGTGCCAGCAGCTTAGCGGGAGCGGGCCAGAATGAGCAGTTCTTC. This chain uses TRBV5-4 with TRBJ2-1, with 8 nucleotides matching TRBD2. CDR3 length: 15 amino acids. J was trimmed by 7 bases and V by 2 bases; bases with no gene match: 8. The germline V gene encodes CDR1 SGHNT and CDR2 YYREEE (reference sequence).

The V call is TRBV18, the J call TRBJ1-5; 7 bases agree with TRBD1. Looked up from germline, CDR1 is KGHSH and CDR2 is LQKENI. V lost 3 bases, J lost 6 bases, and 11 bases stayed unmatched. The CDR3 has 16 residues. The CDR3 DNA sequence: TGTGCCAGCTCACCGGCCGGGACAGCGGAAGTTCAGCCCCAGCATTTT. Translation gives CASSPAGTAEVQPQHF.

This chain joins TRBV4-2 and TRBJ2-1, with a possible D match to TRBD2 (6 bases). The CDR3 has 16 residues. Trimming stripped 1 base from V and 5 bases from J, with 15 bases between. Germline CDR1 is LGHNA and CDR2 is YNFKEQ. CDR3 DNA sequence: TGTGCCAGCAGCCAAGTTTTTGCTAGCGACCACAATGAGCAGTTCTTC. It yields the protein CASSQVFASDHNEQFF.

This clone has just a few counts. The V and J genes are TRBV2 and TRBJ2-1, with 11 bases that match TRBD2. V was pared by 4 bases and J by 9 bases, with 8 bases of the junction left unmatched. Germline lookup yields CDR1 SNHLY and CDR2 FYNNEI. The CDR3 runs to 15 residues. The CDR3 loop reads CASSAGLAGPTEQFF. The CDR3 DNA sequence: TGTGCCAGCAGTGCAGGACTAGCGGGCCCCACTGAGCAGTTCTTC.

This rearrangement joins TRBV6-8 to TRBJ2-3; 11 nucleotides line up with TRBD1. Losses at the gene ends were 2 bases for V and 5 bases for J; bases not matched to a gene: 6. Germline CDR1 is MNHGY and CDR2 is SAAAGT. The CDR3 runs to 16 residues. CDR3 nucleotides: TGTGCCAGCAGTTACGCCGGGACAGGGGGAAAAGATACGCAGTATTTT. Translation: CASSYAGTGGKDTQYF.

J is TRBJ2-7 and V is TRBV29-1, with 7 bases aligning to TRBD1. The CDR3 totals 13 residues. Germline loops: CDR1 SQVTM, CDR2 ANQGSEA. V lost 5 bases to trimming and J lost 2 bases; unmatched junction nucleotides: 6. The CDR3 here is CSVLTGMTYEQYF. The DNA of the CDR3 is TGCAGCGTTTTGACAGGGATGACCTACGAGCAGTACTTC.

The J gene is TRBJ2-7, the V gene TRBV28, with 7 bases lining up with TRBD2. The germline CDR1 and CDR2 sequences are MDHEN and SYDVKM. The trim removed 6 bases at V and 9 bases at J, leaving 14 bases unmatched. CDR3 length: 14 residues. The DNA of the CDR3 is TGTGCCAGCAGCTTCGGGGTAGCGGGTCAAAGGCAGTACTTC. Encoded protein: CASSFGVAGQRQYF.

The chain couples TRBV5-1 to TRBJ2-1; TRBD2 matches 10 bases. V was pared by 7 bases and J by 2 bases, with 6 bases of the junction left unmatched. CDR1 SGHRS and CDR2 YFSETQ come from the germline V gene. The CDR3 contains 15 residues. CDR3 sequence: CASSDLAGAYNEQFF. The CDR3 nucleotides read TGCGCCAGCTCTGATCTAGCGGGAGCCTACAATGAGCAGTTCTTC.

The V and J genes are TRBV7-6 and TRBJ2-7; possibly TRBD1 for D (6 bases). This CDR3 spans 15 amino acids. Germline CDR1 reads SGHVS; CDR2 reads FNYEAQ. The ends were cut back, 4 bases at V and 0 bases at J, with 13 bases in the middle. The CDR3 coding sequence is TGTGCCAGCAGCTCCCGCGAGGGGGACTCCTACGAGCAGTACTTC. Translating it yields CASSSREGDSYEQYF.

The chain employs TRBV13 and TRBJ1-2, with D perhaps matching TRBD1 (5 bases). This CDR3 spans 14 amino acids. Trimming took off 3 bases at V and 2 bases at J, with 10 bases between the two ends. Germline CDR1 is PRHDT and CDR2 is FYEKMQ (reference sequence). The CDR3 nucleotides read TGTGCCAGCAGCTTTTCAGGGCCGAACTATGGCTACACCTTC. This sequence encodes CASSFSGPNYGYTF.

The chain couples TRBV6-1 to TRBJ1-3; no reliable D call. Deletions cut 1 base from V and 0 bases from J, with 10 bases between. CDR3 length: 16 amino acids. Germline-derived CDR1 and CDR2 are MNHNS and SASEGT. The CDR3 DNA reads TGTGCCAGCAGTGAAGACCCGGTACGCTCTGGAAACACCATATATTTT. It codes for CASSEDPVRSGNTIYF.

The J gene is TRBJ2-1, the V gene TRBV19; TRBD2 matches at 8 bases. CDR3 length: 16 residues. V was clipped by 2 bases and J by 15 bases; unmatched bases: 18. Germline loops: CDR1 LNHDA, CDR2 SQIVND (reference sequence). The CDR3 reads CASSIFGGEGPQSAFF. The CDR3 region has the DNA TGTGCCAGTAGTATATTCGGGGGGGAGGGCCCTCAGTCGGCGTTCTTC.

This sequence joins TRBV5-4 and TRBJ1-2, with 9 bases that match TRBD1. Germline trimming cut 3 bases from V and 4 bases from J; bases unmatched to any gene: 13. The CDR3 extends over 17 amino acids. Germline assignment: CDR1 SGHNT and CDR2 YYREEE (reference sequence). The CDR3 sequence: CASSSGQGLLGGYGYTF. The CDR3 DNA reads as TGTGCCAGCAGCTCGGGACAGGGACTCCTCGGGGGCTATGGCTACACCTTC.

The CDR3: CASQDYSYEQYF. CDR3 bases: TGTGCCAGTCAGGACTACTCCTACGAGCAGTACTTC. V usage is TRBV19 and J usage is TRBJ2-7, with a weak D call TRBD2 (6 bases). The V end lost 8 bases, the J end lost 0 bases, and 8 bases lay between the germline ends. This CDR3 comprises 12 residues. Germline V gives CDR1 LNHDA, CDR2 SQIVND (reference sequence).